This T cell receptor (beta chain) was sequenced during a study of CD8+ T cells in alopecia areata. Lesional scalp tissue (obtained by punch biopsy) and peripheral blood were collected from alopecia areata patients. Looked up from germline, CDR1 is MNHEY and CDR2 is SMNVEV (reference sequence). Trimming took 2 bases from V and 2 from J; bases not matched to a gene: 0. The CDR3 is made up of 14 amino acids. This clone was recorded a few times. Its matching antigen is unknown. Other DNA sequences in this specimen translate into the identical CDR3. General observations from the study: In lesional scalp, particularly from alopecia totalis/universalis, clonality was higher than in normal scalp.

In each case, RNA was isolated and then reverse transcribed into cDNA as the sequencing template. The repertoire was sequenced with immunoSEQ multiplex PCR; TCRdb's copy has only in-frame clones and lacks some. The repertoire holds about 30,000 clones, with around 62% as singletons. The TCR sequence derives from a human donor with alopecia areata. The rearrangement uses TRBV27 and TRBJ2-7; 10 bases are shared with TRBD1. The material sequenced was NKG2D-high CD8+ T cells sorted from blood. DNA of the CDR3: TGTGCCAGCAGTTTAGGACAGGGGGCCTACGAGCAGTACTTC. It yields the protein CASSLGQGAYEQYF.